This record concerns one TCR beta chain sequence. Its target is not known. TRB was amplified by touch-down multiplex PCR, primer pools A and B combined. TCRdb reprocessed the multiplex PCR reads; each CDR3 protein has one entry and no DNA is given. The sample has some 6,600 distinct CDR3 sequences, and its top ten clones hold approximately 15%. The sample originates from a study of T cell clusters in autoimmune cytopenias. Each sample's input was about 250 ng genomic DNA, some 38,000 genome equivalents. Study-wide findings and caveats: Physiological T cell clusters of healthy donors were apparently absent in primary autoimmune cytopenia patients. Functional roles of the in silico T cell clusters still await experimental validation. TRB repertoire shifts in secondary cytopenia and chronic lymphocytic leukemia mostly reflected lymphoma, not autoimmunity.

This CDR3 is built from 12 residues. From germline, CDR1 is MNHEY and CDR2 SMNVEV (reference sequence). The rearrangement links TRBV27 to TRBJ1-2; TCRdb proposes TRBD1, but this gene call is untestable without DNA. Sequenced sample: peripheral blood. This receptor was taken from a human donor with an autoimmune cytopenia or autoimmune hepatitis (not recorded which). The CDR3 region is CASSPDGYGYTF.